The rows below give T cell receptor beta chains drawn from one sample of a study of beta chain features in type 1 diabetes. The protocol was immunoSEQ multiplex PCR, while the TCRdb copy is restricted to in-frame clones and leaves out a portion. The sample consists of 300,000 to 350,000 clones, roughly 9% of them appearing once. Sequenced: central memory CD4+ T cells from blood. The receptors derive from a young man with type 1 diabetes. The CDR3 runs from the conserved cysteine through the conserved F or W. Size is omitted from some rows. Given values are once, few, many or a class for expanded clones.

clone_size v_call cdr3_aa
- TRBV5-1 CASSPGTAGGGYTF
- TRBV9 CASSVAPSTPDTQYF
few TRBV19 CASTTQRPRNTGELFF
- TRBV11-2 CASSLGRGQETQYF
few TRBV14 CASSHGTDTQYF
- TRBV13 CASRRQGGNEKLFF
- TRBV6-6 CASSSALAGDQETQYF
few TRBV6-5 CASSQTRSETQYF
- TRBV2 CASSGDISYEQYF
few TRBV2 CASSRQGSNQPQHF
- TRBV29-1 CSVGSGGDEQYF
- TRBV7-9 CASSFREDSYEQYF
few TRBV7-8 CASSLSGTHSGNTIYF
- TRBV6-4 CASSEELADTQYF
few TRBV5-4 CASSNDPSGGVTDTQYF
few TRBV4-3 CASSQHVSGGNNEQFF
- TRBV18 CASSISRASAYEQYF
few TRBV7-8 CASSLGTGIGGYTF
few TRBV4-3 CASSQEIGQYNSPLHF
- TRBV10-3 CAISESGYEQYF
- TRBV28 CASSPAGFSSGNTIYF
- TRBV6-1 CASSEFGEKLFF
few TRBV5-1 CASGNRTGANVLTF
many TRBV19 CASRDRDSSYNEQFF
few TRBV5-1 CASSFRLQEQETQYF
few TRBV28 CASSLHGGTYEQYF
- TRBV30 CAWGNFNYGYTF
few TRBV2 CASSAKTGTYEQYF
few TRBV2 CASSEASVQETQYF
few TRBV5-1 CASSLRGDTEAFF